This T cell receptor beta chain comes out of a study of blood T cell repertoires in COVID-19. Looking at the study overall: Sites in the United States, Italy and Spain provided acute and convalescent COVID-19 samples.

The participants were between roughly 18 and 100 years old and came from roughly 24 US areas. Participants' reported clinical history set cohort assignment. This CDR3 comprises 12 residues. Germline V gene data show CDR1 as SNHLY and CDR2 as FYNNEI. Trimming removed 6 bases at V and 7 bases at J, with 12 bases between. In the authors' workflow: The assay estimated nucleated cells by amplifying reference gene primers. The table came from immunoSEQ multiplex PCR; TCRdb's copy has only in-frame clones and leaves some out. For V, J and clone size, that table is used; D and trimming come from the DNA. The sample carries roughly 280,000 clones, around 89% recorded once.

The sample taken for sequencing was PBMCs or T cells enriched from blood (not recorded which). The chain has TRBV2 and TRBJ1-2; D is unclear. This receptor was identified in a young woman who had recovered from COVID-19. Here the CDR3 reads CASRPNFGGYTF. The DNA for the CDR3 is TGTGCCAGCAGGCCCAACTTCGGTGGCTACACCTTC.